The 8 T cell receptor beta chains reported below all come from one sample, sequenced in a study of OX40 agonist ivuxolimab in advanced cancers. The assay was immunoSEQ multiplex PCR, and TCRdb's table has in-frame clones only and misses some. The sample shows about 14,000 clones, around four fifths of them seen only once. Sequences were derived from CD4+ or CD8+ T cells sorted from blood, sampled in a trial of the OX40 agonist ivuxolimab. These receptors all come from an adult with an advanced solid tumor such as melanoma, head and neck, liver or kidney cancer.

The chain couples TRBV6-1 to TRBJ2-7; 9 nucleotides align to TRBD1. This CDR3 region has 17 residues. CDR1 MNHNS and CDR2 SASEGT come from the germline V gene. V was clipped by 4 bases and J by 3 bases; unmatched bases: 13. CDR3: CASSAQGAGQGLYEQYF. The CDR3 region has the DNA TGTGCCAGCAGTGCCCAAGGGGCGGGACAGGGTCTCTACGAGCAGTACTTC.

The chain employs TRBV5-5 and TRBJ2-1; TRBD1 aligns across 9 bases. This CDR3 spans 19 amino acids. Unmatched junction bases numbered 16, after V lost 1 base and J lost 5 bases. CDR1 is SGHKS, CDR2 YYEKEE, per germline (reference sequence). The CDR3 loop is CASSLFLGQGDLYNNEQFF. The CDR3 region has the DNA TGTGCCAGCAGCTTGTTCCTGGGACAGGGTGATTTGTATAACAATGAGCAGTTCTTC.

For the CDR3, the DNA is TGTGCCAGCACCCCTTCCAATGAGCAGTTCTTC. It codes for CASTPSNEQFF. The chain employs TRBV6-1 and TRBJ2-1; D uncertain. V was clipped by 7 bases and J by 6 bases, with 7 bases between them. The CDR3 is 11 amino acids. Looked up from germline, CDR1 is MNHNS and CDR2 is SASEGT.

The gene calls are TRBV10-1 and TRBJ2-1; 8 nucleotides line up with TRBD2. Germline-derived CDR1 and CDR2 are WNHNN and SYGVQD (reference sequence). The J segment lost 9 bases and the V segment lost 0 bases, leaving 10 bases of the junction unmatched. The CDR3 contains 16 residues. CDR3 bases: TGCGCCAGCAGTGAGTCCAGGGGACTAGTGGAAGCTGAGCAGTTCTTC. Translated: CASSESRGLVEAEQFF.

The CDR3 region is CASKGRNEQFF. CDR3 bases: TGTGCCAGCAAAGGTAGAAATGAGCAGTTCTTC. The chain joins TRBV2 to TRBJ2-1; D is undetermined. CDR1 and CDR2 from the germline V gene are SNHLY and FYNNEI. This CDR3 has 11 amino acids. Trimming stripped 7 bases from V and 7 bases from J, with 8 bases between.

This rearrangement joins TRBV5-1 to TRBJ1-5; TRBD1 matches at 9 bases. The CDR3 has 15 residues. Germline-derived CDR1 and CDR2 are SGHRS and YFSETQ. V was pared by 4 bases and J by 6 bases, with 8 bases of the junction left unmatched. The CDR3 nucleotides are TGCGCCAGCAGCCCGGACGGGACAGGGAGTCAGCCCCAGCATTTT. As protein: CASSPDGTGSQPQHF. Full variable domain (remainder filled in from reference TRBV5-1 and TRBJ1-5): KAGVTQTPRYLIKTRGQQVTLSCSPISGHRSVSWYQQTPGQGLQFLFEYFSETQRNKGNFPGRFSGRQFSNSRSEMNVSTLELGDSALYLCASSPDGTGSQPQHFGDGTRLSIL.

V is TRBV19 and J is TRBJ1-1; D is unresolved. V shed 3 bases and J shed 7 bases, with 6 bases lying between them. There are 11 residues in the CDR3. The germline V gene encodes CDR1 LNHDA and CDR2 SQIVND (reference sequence). This chain's CDR3 is CASSIWDEAFF. CDR3 coding DNA: TGTGCCAGTAGTATTTGGGATGAAGCTTTCTTT.

The chain is built from TRBV28 and TRBJ2-5; the D is unclear. TRBJ2-7 matches the DNA end more closely, so the J call is doubtful. From germline, CDR1 is MDHEN and CDR2 SYDVKM. The length of the CDR3 is 12 residues. In nucleotides, the CDR3 is TGTGCCAGCAGTTTCTCACCCTACGAGCAGTACTTC. It translates to CASSFSPYEQYF.